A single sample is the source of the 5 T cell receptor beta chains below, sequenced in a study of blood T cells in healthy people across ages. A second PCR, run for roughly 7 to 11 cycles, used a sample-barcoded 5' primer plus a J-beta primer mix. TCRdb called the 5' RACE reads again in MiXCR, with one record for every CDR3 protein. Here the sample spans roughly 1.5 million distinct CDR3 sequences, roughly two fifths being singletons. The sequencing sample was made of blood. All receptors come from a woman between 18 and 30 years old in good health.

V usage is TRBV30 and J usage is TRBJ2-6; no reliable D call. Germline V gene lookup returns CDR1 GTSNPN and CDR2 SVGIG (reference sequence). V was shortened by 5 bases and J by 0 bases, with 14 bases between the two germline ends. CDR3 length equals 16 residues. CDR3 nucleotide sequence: TGTGCCTGGTCGTCCCCACGCCTCTCTGGGGCCAACGTCCTGACTTTC. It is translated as CAWSSPRLSGANVLTF.

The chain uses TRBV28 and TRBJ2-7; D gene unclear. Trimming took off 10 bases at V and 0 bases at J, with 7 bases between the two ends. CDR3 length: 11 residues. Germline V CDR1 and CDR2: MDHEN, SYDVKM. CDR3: CATDNSYEQYF. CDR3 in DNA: TGTGCCACCGACAACTCCTACGAGCAGTACTTC.

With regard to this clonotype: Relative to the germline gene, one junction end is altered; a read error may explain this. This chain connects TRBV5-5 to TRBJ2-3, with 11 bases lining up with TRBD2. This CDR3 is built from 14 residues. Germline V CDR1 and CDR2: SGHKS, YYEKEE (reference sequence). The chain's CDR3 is CASLGLAGAETQYF. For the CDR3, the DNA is TGTGCCAGCCTAGGACTAGCGGGCGCAGAGACGCAGTATTTT.

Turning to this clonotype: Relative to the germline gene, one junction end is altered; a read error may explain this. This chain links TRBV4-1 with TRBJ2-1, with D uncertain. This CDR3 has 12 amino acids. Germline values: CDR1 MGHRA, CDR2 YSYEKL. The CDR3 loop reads CASSPPNNEQFF. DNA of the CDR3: TGCGCCAGTAGCCCCCCGAACAATGAGCAGTTCTTC.

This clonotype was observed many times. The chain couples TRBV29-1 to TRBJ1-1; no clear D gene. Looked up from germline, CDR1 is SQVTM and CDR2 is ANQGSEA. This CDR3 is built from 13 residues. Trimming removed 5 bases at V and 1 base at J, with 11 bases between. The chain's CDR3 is CSVSKAPNTEAFF. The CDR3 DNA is TGCAGCGTTTCAAAGGCTCCGAACACTGAAGCTTTCTTT.